The rows below give T cell receptor beta chains drawn from one sample of a study of shared clonotypes between healthy human individuals. TCRdb keeps only in-frame clones here, not all; method: immunoSEQ multiplex PCR. The profile shows some 2 million clones, approximately 95% of them singletons. The sample taken for sequencing was naive CD4+ T cells sorted from blood. All receptors come from a man aged 18 to 29 in good health. The conserved cysteine and the conserved F or W are not part of the CDR3 here. A D gene is named only where the DNA matches it firmly.

v_call | d_call | cdr3_aa
TRBV10-3 | . | ATHGRVNTEAF
TRBV9 | . | ASSRGGWDYEQY
TRBV5-1 | . | ASSPQGHSYNSPLH
TRBV7-9 | . | ASSRAGSADTQY
TRBV5-1 | . | ASTKPGIANEQF
TRBV19 | TRBD1 | ASSFRDRVGQPQH
TRBV27 | . | ASRPRTGNSNQPQH
TRBV6-1 | . | ASTEGGNYGYT
TRBV2 | TRBD1 | ASSLPPDRVNSPLH
TRBV7-3 | . | ASIGRGVTHTYPLSGANVLT
TRBV27 | . | ASRVLLNSPLH
TRBV7-2 | TRBD2 | ASSWGLAVPGTDTQY
TRBV11-2 | TRBD1 | ASSLDPRGRYNEQF
TRBV7-2 | . | ASSLSGAASGNTIY
TRBV7-9 | . | ASSLGSGRDNYGYT
TRBV4-1 | TRBD2 | ASSPNRGGEETQY
TRBV19 | TRBD1 | ASSTTGASSYNSPLH
TRBV10-3 | . | AIGISYNEQF
TRBV5-7 | TRBD1 | ASSCGDRGNQPQH
TRBV5-1 | TRBD1 | ASSSGTGSETQY